One sample yielded the 2 T cell receptor beta chains listed below, sequenced in a study of identical twins. TCRdb used MiXCR to reprocess the 5' RACE reads, holding one entry per CDR3 protein. The sample lists just over 500,000 distinct CDR3 sequences; roughly a fifth were seen once. The data were also submitted as part of a second study, on T cells expressing NK-cell markers.

Input material: CD4+ T cells sorted from blood. Every receptor here comes from a woman aged 18-29 years in good health.

In this sample, this clonotype turned up a few times. The chain has TRBV12-3 or TRBV12-4 and TRBJ1-6; 9 positions agree with TRBD1. The CDR3 runs 15 residues. The trim removed 6 bases at V and 10 bases at J, leaving 10 bases unmatched. CDR3 amino acids: CASSRNRGLQSPLHF. In DNA, the CDR3 is TGTGCCAGCAGCAGAAACAGGGGGCTACAATCACCCCTCCACTTT.

The V call is TRBV20-1, the J call TRBJ2-7; 11 nucleotides align to TRBD2. CDR1 is DFQATT and CDR2 is SNEGSKA in the germline V gene (reference sequence). With 5 bases clipped from V and 13 bases from J, the junction kept 13 bases outside the gene matches. The CDR3 runs 13 residues. The CDR3 reads CSAELAGVVTPYF. In nucleotides, the CDR3 is TGCAGTGCTGAACTAGCGGGAGTTGTCACCCCCTACTTC.